Below, 7 T cell receptor beta chains from the same sample are listed, as sequenced in a study of shared clonotypes between healthy human individuals. Profiled with immunoSEQ multiplex PCR; TCRdb holds only in-frame clones, not every one. The profile shows some 2,100,000 clones, about 93% of them singletons. Positively selected for CCR7, the CD45RO-negative cells used as naive CD8 cells excluded terminally differentiated effector memory CD45RA+ cells. What was sequenced was naive CD8+ T cells from PBMCs. The source is a man aged 18 to 29 in good health. Some clones in this sample may be carry-over from other donors' samples.

The chain couples TRBV15 to TRBJ2-5, with D possibly TRBD1 on 5 matching bases. Germline lookup yields CDR1 LNHNV and CDR2 YYDKDF (reference sequence). Trimming cost V 0 bases and J 4 bases, with 9 bases left between them. The CDR3 loop spans 14 amino acids. CDR3 sequence (DNA): TGTGCCACCAGCAGAGATCAGGGTGCAGAGACCCAGTACTTC. Amino acid sequence: CATSRDQGAETQYF.

This rearrangement joins TRBV29-1 to TRBJ2-1; D unresolved. The ends were cut back, 6 bases at V and 6 bases at J, with 9 bases in the middle. From germline, CDR1 is SQVTM and CDR2 ANQGSEA. This CDR3 comprises 11 residues. CDR3 sequence (DNA): TGCAGCGTACCTCTGGCCAATGAGCAGTTCTTC. It codes for CSVPLANEQFF.

The chain couples TRBV28 to TRBJ1-2, with 7 bases that match TRBD1. V lost 6 bases, J lost 8 bases, and 9 bases stayed unmatched. Germline V gives CDR1 MDHEN, CDR2 SYDVKM. The CDR3 sequence is 13 residues long. CDR3 residues: CASRLTGDDGYTF. The CDR3 DNA is TGTGCCAGCAGACTTACAGGGGATGACGGCTACACCTTC.

V and J are TRBV10-1 and TRBJ2-1; 11 bases are shared with TRBD2. The CDR3 is 15 residues long. V lost 4 bases to trimming and J lost 5 bases; unmatched junction nucleotides: 4. Germline V gives CDR1 WNHNN, CDR2 SYGVQD (reference sequence). CDR3 amino acids: CASSGGTSGHNEQFF. The CDR3 DNA reads TGCGCCAGCAGTGGGGGGACTAGCGGACACAATGAGCAGTTCTTC.

The rearrangement links TRBV2 to TRBJ1-2; 8 bases map to TRBD1. CDR1 and CDR2 (germline): SNHLY, FYNNEI. CDR3 length: 14 amino acids. The ends lost 6 bases at V and 7 bases at J; junction bases unmatched: 10. The CDR3 region is CASSAPGTGVGYTF. DNA for the CDR3: TGTGCCAGCAGCGCCCCAGGGACAGGAGTTGGCTACACCTTC.

The chain couples TRBV5-1 to TRBJ1-5, with D tentatively TRBD1 (6 bases). The length of the CDR3 is 13 residues. Germline CDR1 is SGHRS and CDR2 is YFSETQ. Trimming stripped 5 bases from V and 9 bases from J, with 15 bases between. The CDR3, as DNA: TGCGCCAGCAGAACAGGGCGAGGGGGGCCCCAGCATTTT. Translation: CASRTGRGGPQHF. The complete variable domain, with remaining parts taken from reference TRBV5-1 and TRBJ1-5, reads KAGVTQTPRYLIKTRGQQVTLSCSPISGHRSVSWYQQTPGQGLQFLFEYFSETQRNKGNFPGRFSGRQFSNSRSEMNVSTLELGDSALYLCASRTGRGGPQHFGDGTRLSIL.

DNA for the CDR3: TGTGCCAGCAGCGTAAACGGGGAGCTGTTTTTT. It is translated as CASSVNGELFF. The genes are TRBV5-4 and TRBJ2-2; no clear D. The germline V and J ends were trimmed by 4 bases and 7 bases, with 5 bases remaining between them. Germline CDR1 is SGHNT and CDR2 is YYREEE (reference sequence). The CDR3 contains 11 residues. The variable domain in full, completed from reference TRBV5-4 and TRBJ2-2, reads ETGVTQSPTHLIKTRGQQVTLRCSSQSGHNTVSWYQQALGQGPQFIFQYYREEENGRGNFPPRFSGLQFPNYSSELNVNALELDDSALYLCASSVNGELFFGEGSRLTVL.